This T cell receptor (beta chain) originates from a study of T cell responses to AZD1222 COVID-19 vaccine. CDR3 length: 12 amino acids. Germline CDR1 and CDR2: SGHDT and YYEEEE. The V gene lost 0 bases and the J gene lost 11 bases, with 9 bases spanning the gap. Generated by immunoSEQ multiplex PCR, the TCRdb table keeps only in-frame clones and is missing some. Among 200,000 to 250,000 clones listed, approximately 94% were seen once. This sequence was found in an adult who received the MenACWY meningococcal vaccine as a control. The J gene is TRBJ1-5, the V gene TRBV5-6; no firm D call. The specimen was peripheral blood, collected 28 days after the second dose of the MenACWY control vaccine. CDR3 sequence reads: CASSLAGKAQHF. In nucleotides, the CDR3 is TGTGCCAGCAGCTTGGCGGGTAAGGCCCAGCATTTT.